This entry lists 13 T cell receptor beta chains sequenced from one sample in a study of blood T cell repertoires in COVID-19. TCRdb's table, derived via immunoSEQ multiplex PCR, lists solely in-frame clones and lacks some. This sample carries 300,000 to 400,000 clones, around 86% of them seen once, and the ten largest clones take around 4.2%. Sequencing was carried out using PBMCs or T cells enriched from blood (not recorded which). All receptors derive from a woman in her 40s with acute COVID-19.

In its sample, this clone was seen a few times. The chain has TRBV5-5 and TRBJ1-5; D remains ambiguous. Trimming cost V 4 bases and J 1 base, with 12 bases left between them. Germline V gene sequence: CDR1 SGHKS, CDR2 YYEKEE (reference sequence). The CDR3 is 15 residues long. The CDR3 DNA follows: TGTGCCAGCAGCGTTAATGGGCTAAGCAATCAGCCCCAGCATTTT. As protein: CASSVNGLSNQPQHF.

The chain carries TRBV12-3 or TRBV12-4 and TRBJ2-7; D perhaps matches TRBD1 (5 bases). The V end was cut by 6 bases, the J end by 6 bases, with 15 bases between. There are 13 residues in the CDR3. The CDR3 DNA is TGTGCCAGCAGCTCAGGGTTAGGTTCCGAGCAGTACTTC. Its translation is CASSSGLGSEQYF.

This chain connects TRBV11-2 to TRBJ1-3; D unclear. Trimming took 5 bases from V and 0 from J, leaving 5 bases between them. CDR3 length: 13 residues. Germline V gene data show CDR1 as SGHAT and CDR2 as FQNNGV. CDR3 region: CASSPSSGNTIYF. The CDR3 coding sequence is TGTGCCAGCAGCCCGAGCTCTGGAAACACCATATATTTT.

The chain employs TRBV7-3 and TRBJ2-2; TRBD1 matches 11 bases. Germline V gives CDR1 SGHTA, CDR2 FQGTGA. After removal of 2 bases from V and 6 bases from J, the junction contained 2 bases not matched to a gene. The CDR3 extends over 15 amino acids. CDR3 sequence (DNA): TGTGCCAGCAGCTTACGGACAGGGGGCCCCGGGGAGCTGTTTTTT. Its translation is CASSLRTGGPGELFF.

V and J are TRBV6-2 or TRBV6-3 and TRBJ1-3, with D perhaps matching TRBD1 (5 bases). Germline CDR1 is MNHEY and CDR2 is SVGEGT. The CDR3 totals 14 residues. Trimming removed 5 bases at V and 0 bases at J, with 8 bases between. Written as DNA, the CDR3 is TGTGCCAGCAGTCCGGACAACTCTGGAAACACCATATATTTT. Amino acids: CASSPDNSGNTIYF.

The chain combines TRBV18 with TRBJ2-7; D is ambiguous. Germline V lookup: CDR1 KGHSH, CDR2 LQKENI. Trimming removed 0 bases from V and 0 bases from J, with 6 bases in between. The CDR3 has 14 amino acids. The DNA for the CDR3 is TGTGCCAGCTCACCACCGGCACCCTCCTACGAGCAGTACTTC. It encodes CASSPPAPSYEQYF.

The chain recombines TRBV14 with TRBJ1-4, with 8 bases fitting TRBD1. Germline CDR1 is SGHDN and CDR2 is FVKESK. With 0 bases clipped from V and 7 bases from J, the junction kept 13 bases outside the gene matches. CDR3 size: 18 residues. The CDR3 coding sequence is TGTGCCAGCAGCCAAGACATACTAGAGGACAGGGCGCGTGAAAAACTGTTTTTT. Encoded protein: CASSQDILEDRAREKLFF.

A single count supports this clone. This chain uses TRBV20-1 with TRBJ2-1, with 13 positions matching TRBD2. The length of the CDR3 is 16 residues. Germline values: CDR1 DFQATT, CDR2 SNEGSKA (reference sequence). J lost 5 bases, V lost 3 bases, and 7 bases had no gene match. CDR3 region: CSASYLGTSGNNEQFF. The CDR3 DNA reads TGCAGTGCTAGTTACCTCGGGACTAGCGGGAACAATGAGCAGTTCTTC.

J is TRBJ1-1 and V is TRBV5-1; unclear D gene. The CDR3 consists of 18 residues. CDR1 and CDR2 (germline): SGHRS, YFSETQ. The ends were cut back, 0 bases at V and 2 bases at J, with 20 bases in the middle. This CDR3 is CASSLDGGMGIYNTEAFF. In DNA, the CDR3 is TGCGCCAGCAGCTTGGATGGAGGAATGGGCATTTATAACACTGAAGCTTTCTTT.

This clone was seen once. The V and J genes are TRBV5-1 and TRBJ2-1; D remains ambiguous. The CDR3 is 14 residues long. Trimming stripped 0 bases from V and 7 bases from J, with 11 bases between. Germline CDR1 and CDR2: SGHRS and YFSETQ. Here the CDR3 DNA reads TGCGCCAGCAGCTTGGTTTCGGGTGGTAATGAGCAGTTCTTC. Its translation is CASSLVSGGNEQFF. Full variable domain (outside the CDR3, taken from reference TRBV5-1 and TRBJ2-1): KAGVTQTPRYLIKTRGQQVTLSCSPISGHRSVSWYQQTPGQGLQFLFEYFSETQRNKGNFPGRFSGRQFSNSRSEMNVSTLELGDSALYLCASSLVSGGNEQFFGPGTRLTVL.

This clone appeared a single time. The rearrangement uses TRBV15 and TRBJ1-2; tentatively, D is TRBD1 (6 bases). The CDR3 covers 16 residues. The germline V gene has CDR1 LNHNV and CDR2 YYDKDF (reference sequence). V lost 0 bases, J lost 4 bases, and 15 bases lay in between. In DNA form, the CDR3 reads TGTGCCACCAGCAGAGATAAACGAACAGGGACCTATGGCTACACCTTC. Translation gives CATSRDKRTGTYGYTF. Drawing the rest from reference TRBV15 and TRBJ1-2, the complete variable domain is DAMVIQNPRYQVTQFGKPVTLSCSQTLNHNVMYWYQQKSSQAPKLLFHYYDKDFNNEADTPDNFQSRRPNTSFCFLDIRSPGLGDTAMYLCATSRDKRTGTYGYTFGSGTRLTVV.

Note on this clone: The same CDR3 also results from other DNA sequences found in this sample. The rearrangement uses TRBV7-8 and TRBJ2-1; no firm D call. The germline V gene has CDR1 SGHVS and CDR2 FQNEAQ. There are 13 residues in the CDR3. The germline V and J ends were trimmed by 2 bases and 5 bases, with 7 bases remaining between them. As DNA, the CDR3 is TGTGCCAGCAGCTTAAGAGGAAACAATGAGCAGTTCTTC. Its protein is CASSLRGNNEQFF. Together with reference TRBV7-8 and TRBJ2-1, the CDR3 gives the full variable domain: GAGVSQSPRYKVAKRGQDVALRCDPISGHVSLFWYQQALGQGPEFLTYFQNEAQLDKSGLPSDRFFAERPEGSVSTLKIQRTQQEDSAVYLCASSLRGNNEQFFGPGTRLTVL.

This clone was picked up one time. The J gene is TRBJ2-7, the V gene TRBV2; 7 bases line up with TRBD2. This CDR3 has 12 amino acids. In germline, CDR1 is SNHLY, CDR2 FYNNEI. V shed 8 bases and J 2 bases; nucleotides not matched to a gene: 3. The CDR3 bases are TGTGCCAGCCGGCGGGAGACCTACGAGCAGTACTTC. This gives the protein CASRRETYEQYF.